Detailed here is one T cell receptor beta chain. Its antigen is currently unknown. Additional DNA sequences in this sample encode the identical CDR3. The sample is drawn from a study of T cell responses to AZD1222 COVID-19 vaccine. The study, taken as a whole, reports: At baseline, seropositivity was found in only a handful of AZD1222 recipients. Clonal diversity may have been underestimated in mostly white British donors. The CD4 TCRs associated with vaccination extended across spike and predominated at 160-218 and 743-854.

TCRdb's copy holds only in-frame clones and misses some; the assay was immunoSEQ multiplex PCR. The repertoire consists of about 180,000 clones, with roughly 92% occurring once and the leading ten covering 2.6%. The material was peripheral blood, obtained on day 0 of AZD1222 vaccination. This TCR derives from an adult in good health.

CDR3 sequence reads: CASSLAGGNTEAFF. CDR3 bases: TGCGCCAGCAGCTTGGCAGGGGGCAACACTGAAGCTTTCTTT. The chain uses TRBV5-1 and TRBJ1-1, with 8 bases aligning to TRBD1. This CDR3 has 14 residues. The V gene end was trimmed by 0 bases and the J gene end by 2 bases; junction bases not matched to a gene: 0. Germline CDR1 reads SGHRS; CDR2 reads YFSETQ.